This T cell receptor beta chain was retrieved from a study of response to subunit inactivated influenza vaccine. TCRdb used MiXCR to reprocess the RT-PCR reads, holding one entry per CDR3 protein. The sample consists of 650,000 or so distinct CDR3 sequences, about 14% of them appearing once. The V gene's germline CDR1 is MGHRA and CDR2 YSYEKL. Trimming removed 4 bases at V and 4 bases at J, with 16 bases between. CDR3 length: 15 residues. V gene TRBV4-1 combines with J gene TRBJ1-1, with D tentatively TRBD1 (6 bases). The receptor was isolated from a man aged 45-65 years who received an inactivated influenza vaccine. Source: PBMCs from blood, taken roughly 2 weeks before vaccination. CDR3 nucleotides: TGCGCCAGCAGCCGAGCTACAGGGTCCGTCACTGAAGCTTTCTTT. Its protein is CASSRATGSVTEAFF.